This T cell receptor (beta chain) derives from a study of T cell changes during pregnancy in multiple sclerosis. Looked up from germline, CDR1 is SGHDN and CDR2 is FVKESK. The ends were cut back, 0 bases at V and 6 bases at J, with 6 bases in the middle. The CDR3 is 13 residues long. Some clones are missing from TCRdb's copy, which holds only in-frame ones; the method was immunoSEQ multiplex PCR. The sample carries 60,000 to 75,000 clones, 80% to 95% recorded once. The TCR comes from a female donor with multiple sclerosis, enrolled in a pregnancy study. V and J are TRBV14 and TRBJ1-5; no clear D. The specimen was peripheral blood, collected in the second trimester of pregnancy. The CDR3 loop reads CASSQDRGQPQHF. CDR3 bases: TGTGCCAGCAGCCAAGATCGGGGTCAGCCCCAGCATTTT.